This T cell receptor (beta chain) stems from a study of blood T cell repertoires in COVID-19. Whole-study context: From T cells, B-cell-depleted T cells, or PBMCs came the material, which was cDNA or gDNA.

Assay used: immunoSEQ multiplex PCR; TCRdb lists only in-frame clones, some missing. The sample has 150,000 to 200,000 clones, around 80% seen once. This CDR3 is 15 amino acids long. Germline CDR1 LNHDA, CDR2 SQIVND (reference sequence). Trimming cost V 3 bases and J 6 bases; bases outside gene matches: 5. The source is a man aged 45-65 years who had recovered from COVID-19. The V and J genes are TRBV19 and TRBJ2-1; 10 positions agree with TRBD2. Sequenced: peripheral blood. DNA for the CDR3: TGTGCCAGTAGTATCGGACTAGCGGTGATCAATGAGCAGTTCTTC. Its protein is CASSIGLAVINEQFF.